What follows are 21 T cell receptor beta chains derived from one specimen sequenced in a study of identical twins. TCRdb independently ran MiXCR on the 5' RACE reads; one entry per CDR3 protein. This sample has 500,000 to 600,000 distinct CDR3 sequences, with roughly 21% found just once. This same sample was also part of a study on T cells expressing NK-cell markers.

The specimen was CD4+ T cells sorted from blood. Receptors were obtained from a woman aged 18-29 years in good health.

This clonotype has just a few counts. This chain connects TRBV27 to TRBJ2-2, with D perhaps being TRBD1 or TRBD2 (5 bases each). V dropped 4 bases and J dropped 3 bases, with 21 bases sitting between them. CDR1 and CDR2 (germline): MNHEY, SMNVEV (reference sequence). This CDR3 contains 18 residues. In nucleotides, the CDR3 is TGTGCCAGCAGTTCCCTCCTTGGGGACCGAAGATACACCGGGGAGCTGTTTTTT. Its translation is CASSSLLGDRRYTGELFF.

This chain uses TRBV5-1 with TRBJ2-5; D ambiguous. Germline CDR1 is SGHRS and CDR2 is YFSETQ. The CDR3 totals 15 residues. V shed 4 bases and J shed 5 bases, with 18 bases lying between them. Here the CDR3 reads CASSMGGDPSETQYF. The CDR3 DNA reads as TGCGCCAGCAGCATGGGTGGCGACCCCTCCGAGACCCAGTACTTC.

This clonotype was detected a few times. The CDR3: CSVDKNIQETQYF. CDR3 in DNA: TGCAGCGTTGACAAGAATATACAAGAGACCCAGTACTTC. This chain links TRBV29-1 with TRBJ2-5; D uncertain. V lost 3 bases, J lost 2 bases, and 10 bases lay in between. Germline loops: CDR1 SQVTM, CDR2 ANQGSEA. The CDR3 spans 13 residues.

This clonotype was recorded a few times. The CDR3 coding sequence is TGCAGTGCTAGCACTAGCAATCAGCCCCAGCATTTT. Amino acids: CSASTSNQPQHF. The J gene is TRBJ1-5, the V gene TRBV20-1; unclear D gene. With 3 bases removed from V and 0 bases from J, the gap between germline ends came to 3 bases. Germline-derived CDR1 and CDR2 are DFQATT and SNEGSKA (reference sequence). The CDR3 is 12 residues long.

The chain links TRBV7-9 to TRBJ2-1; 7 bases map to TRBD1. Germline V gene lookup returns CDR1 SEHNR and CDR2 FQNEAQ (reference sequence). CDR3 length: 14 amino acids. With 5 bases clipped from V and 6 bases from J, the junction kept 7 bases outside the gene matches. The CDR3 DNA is TGTGCCAGCAGCCCTTGGGACAGACCCAATGAGCAGTTCTTC. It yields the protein CASSPWDRPNEQFF.

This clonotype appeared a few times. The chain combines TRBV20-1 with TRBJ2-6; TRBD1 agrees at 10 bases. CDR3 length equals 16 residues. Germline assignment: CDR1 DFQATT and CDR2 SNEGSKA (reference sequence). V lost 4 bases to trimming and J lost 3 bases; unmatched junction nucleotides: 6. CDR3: CSAKTGGAIGANVLTF. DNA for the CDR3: TGCAGTGCTAAGACAGGGGGCGCGATTGGGGCCAACGTCCTGACTTTC.

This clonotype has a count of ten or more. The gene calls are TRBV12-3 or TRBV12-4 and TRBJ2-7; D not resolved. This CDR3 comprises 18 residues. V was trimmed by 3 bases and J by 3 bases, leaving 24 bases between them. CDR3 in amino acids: CASSFATAFSQVGYEQYF. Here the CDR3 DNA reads TGTGCCAGCAGTTTCGCAACCGCATTCTCCCAAGTAGGCTACGAGCAGTACTTC.

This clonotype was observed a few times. CDR3 bases: TGTGCCAGCAGCGAGGGGGCAGAGGTTCAGCCCCAGCATTTT. Protein sequence: CASSEGAEVQPQHF. This chain connects TRBV9 to TRBJ1-5, with 7 positions matching TRBD1. From germline, CDR1 is SGDLS and CDR2 YYNGEE. This CDR3 is built from 14 residues. The V gene end was trimmed by 3 bases and the J gene end by 6 bases; junction bases not matched to a gene: 6.

This CDR3 is CSVEEEDLNHYEQYF. The CDR3 coding sequence is TGCAGCGTTGAAGAGGAGGATCTGAACCACTACGAGCAGTACTTC. The rearrangement joins TRBV29-1 to TRBJ2-7; a weak D match, TRBD2 (5 bases). V gave up 0 bases and J gave up 3 bases, with 15 bases separating them. This CDR3 is 15 amino acids long. Looked up from germline, CDR1 is SQVTM and CDR2 is ANQGSEA.

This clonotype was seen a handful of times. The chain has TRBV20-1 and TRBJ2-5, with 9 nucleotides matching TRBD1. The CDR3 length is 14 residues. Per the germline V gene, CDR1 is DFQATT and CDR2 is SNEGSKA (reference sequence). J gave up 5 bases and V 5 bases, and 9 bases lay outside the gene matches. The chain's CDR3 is CSAHSGTGRETQYF. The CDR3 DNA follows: TGCAGTGCTCATTCCGGGACAGGGCGGGAGACCCAGTACTTC.

CDR3 nucleotide sequence: TGTGCCAGCAGTACCGGGACAGAGAACTATGGCTACACCTTC. Encoded protein: CASSTGTENYGYTF. This rearrangement joins TRBV2 to TRBJ1-2; 7 nucleotides line up with TRBD1. V shed 5 bases, J shed 2 bases, and the junction held 5 bases outside the gene matches. CDR1 SNHLY and CDR2 FYNNEI come from the germline V gene. This CDR3 spans 14 amino acids.

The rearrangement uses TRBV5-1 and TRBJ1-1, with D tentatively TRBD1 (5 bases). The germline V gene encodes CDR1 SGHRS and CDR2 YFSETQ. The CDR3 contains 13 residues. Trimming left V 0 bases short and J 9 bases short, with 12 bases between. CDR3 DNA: TGCGCCAGCAGCTTGGCCGACAGTGCTAAAGCTTTCTTT. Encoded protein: CASSLADSAKAFF.

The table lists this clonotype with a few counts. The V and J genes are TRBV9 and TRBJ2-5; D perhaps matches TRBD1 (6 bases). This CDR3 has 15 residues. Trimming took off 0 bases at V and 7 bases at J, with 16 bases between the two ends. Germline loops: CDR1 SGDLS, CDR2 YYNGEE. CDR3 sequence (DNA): TGTGCCAGCAGCGTAGTTGGGACATCCGACGTGACCCAGTACTTC. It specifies CASSVVGTSDVTQYF. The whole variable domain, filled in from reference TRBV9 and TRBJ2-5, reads DSGVTQTPKHLITATGQRVTLRCSPRSGDLSVYWYQQSLDQGLQFLIQYYNGEERAKGNILERFSAQQFPDLHSELNLSSLELGDSALYFCASSVVGTSDVTQYFGPGTRLLVL.

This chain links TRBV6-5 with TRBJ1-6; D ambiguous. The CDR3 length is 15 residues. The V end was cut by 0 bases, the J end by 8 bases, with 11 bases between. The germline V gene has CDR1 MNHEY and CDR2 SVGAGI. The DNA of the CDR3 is TGTGCCAGCAGTTACTCGAATAACGGTTATTCACCCCTCCACTTT. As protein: CASSYSNNGYSPLHF.

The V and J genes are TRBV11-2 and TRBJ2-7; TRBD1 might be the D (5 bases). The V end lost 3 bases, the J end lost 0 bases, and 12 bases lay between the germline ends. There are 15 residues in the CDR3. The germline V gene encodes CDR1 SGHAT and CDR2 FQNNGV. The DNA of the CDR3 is TGTGCCAGCAGCTTGTACCAGGGTCGCTCCTACGAGCAGTACTTC. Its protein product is CASSLYQGRSYEQYF.

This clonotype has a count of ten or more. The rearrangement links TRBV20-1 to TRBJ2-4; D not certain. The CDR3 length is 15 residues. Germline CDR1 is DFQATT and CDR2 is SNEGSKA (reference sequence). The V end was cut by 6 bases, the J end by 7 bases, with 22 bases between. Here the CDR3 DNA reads TGCAGTGCCCTCAAGGCCAGCTCCCCTGGGAACATTCAGTACTTC. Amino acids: CSALKASSPGNIQYF.

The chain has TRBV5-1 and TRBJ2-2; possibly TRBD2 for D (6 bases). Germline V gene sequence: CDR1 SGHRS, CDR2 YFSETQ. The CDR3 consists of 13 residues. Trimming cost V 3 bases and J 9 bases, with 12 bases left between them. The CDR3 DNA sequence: TGCGCCAGCAGCTCGGGACTCGTCCGGGAGCTGTTTTTT. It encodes CASSSGLVRELFF.

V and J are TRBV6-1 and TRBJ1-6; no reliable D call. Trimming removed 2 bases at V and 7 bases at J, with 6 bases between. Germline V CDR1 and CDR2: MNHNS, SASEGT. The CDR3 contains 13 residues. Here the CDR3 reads CASSEQPNSPLHF. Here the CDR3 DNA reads TGTGCCAGCAGTGAACAGCCGAATTCACCCCTCCACTTT.

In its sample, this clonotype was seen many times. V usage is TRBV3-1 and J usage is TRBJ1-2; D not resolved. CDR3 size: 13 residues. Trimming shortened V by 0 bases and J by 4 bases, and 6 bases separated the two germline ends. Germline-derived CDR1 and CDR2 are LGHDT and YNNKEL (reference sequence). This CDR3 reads CASSQDGAYGYTF. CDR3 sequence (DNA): TGTGCCAGCAGCCAAGATGGCGCCTATGGCTACACCTTC. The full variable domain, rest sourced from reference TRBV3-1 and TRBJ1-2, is DTAVSQTPKYLVTQMGNDKSIKCEQNLGHDTMYWYKQDSKKFLKIMFSYNNKELIINETVPNRFSPKSPDKAHLNLHINSLELGDSAVYFCASSQDGAYGYTFGSGTRLTVV.

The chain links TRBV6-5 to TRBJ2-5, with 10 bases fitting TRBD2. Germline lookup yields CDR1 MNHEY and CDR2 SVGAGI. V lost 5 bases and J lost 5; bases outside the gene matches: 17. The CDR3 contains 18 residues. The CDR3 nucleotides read TGTGCCAGCAGTCACCCACTAGCGGGGACAACGAGGGAGGAGACCCAGTACTTC. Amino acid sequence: CASSHPLAGTTREETQYF.

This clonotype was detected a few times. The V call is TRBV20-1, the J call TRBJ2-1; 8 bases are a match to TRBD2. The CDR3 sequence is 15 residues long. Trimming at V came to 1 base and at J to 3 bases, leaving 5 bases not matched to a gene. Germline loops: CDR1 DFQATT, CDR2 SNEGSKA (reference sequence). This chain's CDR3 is CSARAGAGVYNEQFF. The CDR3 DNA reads TGCAGTGCTAGAGCGGGAGCGGGAGTCTACAATGAGCAGTTCTTC.